This passage covers 32 T cell receptor beta chains from one sample sequenced in a study of T cells after yellow fever vaccination. TCRdb fed the 5' RACE reads into MiXCR, producing one record per CDR3 protein. Of 300,000 to 350,000 distinct CDR3 sequences in the sample, about 4% were seen once. The sequenced sample was PBMCs, obtained 5 days after the yellow fever booster vaccination. Receptor source: a man aged 18-30 years who received the YFV17D yellow fever vaccine.

This clonotype was counted ten times or more. The rearrangement joins TRBV3-1 to TRBJ1-5; D not resolved. The CDR3 consists of 12 residues. Germline loops: CDR1 LGHDT, CDR2 YNNKEL (reference sequence). The V end was cut by 3 bases, the J end by 5 bases, with 5 bases between. The CDR3: CASSQGDQPQHF. In DNA, the CDR3 is TGTGCCAGCAGCCAGGGTGATCAGCCCCAGCATTTT.

This clonotype has a handful of counts. The chain recombines TRBV5-1 with TRBJ1-2, with TRBD1 matching 10 bases. CDR3 size: 15 residues. CDR1 SGHRS and CDR2 YFSETQ come from the germline V gene. V gave up 4 bases and J gave up 4 bases; unmatched junction bases: 7. The CDR3 reads CASSMGDRGPYGYTF. CDR3 nucleotides: TGCGCCAGCAGCATGGGGGACAGGGGACCCTATGGCTACACCTTC.

This clonotype was recorded many times. The chain uses TRBV24-1 and TRBJ2-5, with TRBD1 matching over 9 bases. CDR3 size: 15 residues. Germline-derived CDR1 and CDR2 are KGHDR and SFDVKD. With V trimmed by 4 bases and J by 5 bases, 7 bases remained unmatched. The CDR3 region has the DNA TGTGCCACCAGTGACCCGGGACAGGGTACGGAGACCCAGTACTTC. Translated: CATSDPGQGTETQYF.

A note on this clonotype: A read error may explain this, as a much larger clone is one base away. The chain uses TRBV5-1 and TRBJ2-7; 9 nucleotides align to TRBD2. Losses at the gene ends were 7 bases for V and 5 bases for J; bases not matched to a gene: 10. This CDR3 is built from 14 residues. Germline-derived CDR1 and CDR2 are SGHRS and YFSETQ. In DNA form, the CDR3 reads TGCGCCAGCTGGTTGGCGGGGGGGGCCAACGAGCAGTACTTC. Amino acid sequence: CASWLAGGANEQYF.

In its sample, this clonotype was seen many times. The chain recombines TRBV5-6 with TRBJ2-5, with a possible D match to TRBD2 (5 bases). Germline V CDR1 and CDR2: SGHDT, YYEEEE. V was clipped by 4 bases and J by 5 bases, with 24 bases between them. The CDR3 extends over 17 amino acids. In nucleotides, the CDR3 is TGTGCCAGCAGCGCGGTCAAGGCATGGTCCTGGGAGGAGACCCAGTACTTC. It translates to CASSAVKAWSWEETQYF.

CDR3 sequence reads: CASSRGGGANQPQHF. Here the CDR3 DNA reads TGTGCCAGCAGCCGAGGTGGGGGGGCCAATCAGCCCCAGCATTTT. The V gene is TRBV11-2, the J gene TRBJ1-5, with D perhaps matching TRBD1 (6 bases). CDR3 length: 15 amino acids. The V end lost 5 bases, the J end lost 3 bases, and 14 bases lay between the germline ends. The germline V gene encodes CDR1 SGHAT and CDR2 FQNNGV.

The table lists this clonotype with many counts. J is TRBJ1-1 and V is TRBV4-1; no clear D. V gave up 0 bases and J gave up 4 bases, with 21 bases separating them. The CDR3 is 18 residues long. The germline CDR1 and CDR2 sequences are MGHRA and YSYEKL. Here the CDR3 DNA reads TGCGCCAGCAGCCAAGATACTGGGATTAGACCCCGGGCCACTGAAGCTTTCTTT. This encodes CASSQDTGIRPRATEAFF.

The CDR3 bases are TGTGCCAGCAGCCTCCTGGGGGGCTTATTATCTACCTATGAGCAGTTCTTC. It translates to CASSLLGGLLSTYEQFF. The chain is built from TRBV7-9 and TRBJ2-1; D possibly matches TRBD1 or TRBD2 (6 bases each). V was shortened by 5 bases and J by 8 bases, with 25 bases between the two germline ends. The CDR3 has 17 amino acids. Germline V gives CDR1 SEHNR, CDR2 FQNEAQ (reference sequence).

The chain uses TRBV28 and TRBJ2-1, with D unresolved. This CDR3 has 11 residues. Trimming removed 6 bases from V and 4 bases from J, with 4 bases in between. Germline CDR1 reads MDHEN; CDR2 reads SYDVKM. The CDR3 region is CASRVYNEQFF. The CDR3 nucleotides read TGTGCCAGCAGAGTTTACAATGAGCAGTTCTTC.

This clonotype occurred a few times. V is TRBV20-1 and J is TRBJ2-7; 12 bases are a match to TRBD2. J gave up 0 bases and V 5 bases, and 5 bases lay outside the gene matches. This CDR3 is built from 15 residues. Germline lookup yields CDR1 DFQATT and CDR2 SNEGSKA (reference sequence). This CDR3 is CSARTSGGLSYEQYV. DNA for the CDR3: TGCAGTGCTCGAACTAGCGGGGGGCTCTCCTACGAGCAGTACGTC.

At least ten counts were recorded for this clonotype. This chain links TRBV6-6 with TRBJ1-1, with D uncertain. Germline CDR1 and CDR2: MNHNY and SVGAGI (reference sequence). The V gene lost 2 bases and the J gene lost 7 bases, with 8 bases spanning the gap. The CDR3 is 12 residues long. Written as DNA, the CDR3 is TGTGCCAGCAGTTACGGGCAGGATGAAGCTTTCTTT. Its translation: CASSYGQDEAFF.

This clonotype was counted only a few times. The J gene is TRBJ2-1, the V gene TRBV20-1; D call uncertain. Germline V gene data show CDR1 as DFQATT and CDR2 as SNEGSKA (reference sequence). The V and J ends lost 2 bases and 0 bases respectively, with 8 bases between them. The CDR3 is made up of 14 amino acids. As DNA, the CDR3 is TGCAGTGCTAGAACCTCTAGCTCCTACAATGAGCAGTTCTTC. Its translation: CSARTSSSYNEQFF.

This clonotype was counted many times. V and J are TRBV5-1 and TRBJ2-3; 11 positions agree with TRBD2. V shed 0 bases and J 2 bases; nucleotides not matched to a gene: 2. CDR1 is SGHRS and CDR2 is YFSETQ in the germline V gene. This CDR3 is 16 amino acids long. CDR3 protein: CASSLALAGDTDTQYF. DNA for the CDR3: TGCGCCAGCAGCTTGGCACTAGCGGGGGACACAGATACGCAGTATTTT.

This clonotype showed up many times. The rearrangement joins TRBV28 to TRBJ2-7; D is uncertain. The CDR3 runs to 17 residues. Trimming took 6 bases from V and 1 from J, leaving 22 bases between them. The V gene's germline CDR1 is MDHEN and CDR2 SYDVKM. CDR3 amino acids: CASRPKRYGPVSYEQYV. CDR3 nucleotides: TGTGCCAGCAGACCCAAACGGTACGGGCCAGTATCCTACGAGCAGTACGTC.

Note on this clonotype: One end of the junction fails to match germline, which may point to a read error. The V call is TRBV12-3 or TRBV12-4, the J call TRBJ1-3; D is ambiguous. This CDR3 region has 12 residues. The CDR3 DNA reads as TGTGCCAGCAGATTACCTGGGAACACCATATATTTT. It codes for CASRLPGNTIYF.

This sequence joins TRBV4-3 and TRBJ1-2, with D unresolved. CDR1 is LGHNA, CDR2 YSLEER, per germline. CDR3 length equals 14 residues. V was pared by 2 bases and J by 9 bases, with 16 bases between. CDR3: CASSQMATSTSYTF. The CDR3 DNA sequence: TGCGCCAGCAGCCAAATGGCAACCTCAACGAGCTACACCTTC.

Only a few counts were recorded for this clonotype. V and J are TRBV6-5 and TRBJ1-5, with D hard to call. This CDR3 spans 14 amino acids. Germline CDR1 MNHEY, CDR2 SVGAGI. V lost 0 bases, J lost 7 bases, and 10 bases lay in between. CDR3 DNA: TGTGCCAGCAGTTACTCGCCGGGGAGCCAGCCCCAGCATTTT. This sequence encodes CASSYSPGSQPQHF.

In this sample, this clonotype turned up a few times. The chain carries TRBV5-4 and TRBJ1-1; D is undetermined. Germline values: CDR1 SGHNT, CDR2 YYREEE (reference sequence). V lost 3 bases and J 0 bases, leaving 12 bases between the germline ends. CDR3 length: 15 residues. CDR3 DNA: TGTGCCAGCAGCTGGTTCGGTCAGCTGAACACTGAAGCTTTCTTT. Residues: CASSWFGQLNTEAFF. Complete variable domain (other parts from reference TRBV5-4 and TRBJ1-1): ETGVTQSPTHLIKTRGQQVTLRCSSQSGHNTVSWYQQALGQGPQFIFQYYREEENGRGNFPPRFSGLQFPNYSSELNVNALELDDSALYLCASSWFGQLNTEAFFGQGTRLTVV.

This clonotype has ten or more counts. The V and J genes are TRBV7-3 and TRBJ2-3; D is undetermined. The V end was cut by 4 bases, the J end by 6 bases, with 11 bases between. From germline, CDR1 is SGHTA and CDR2 FQGTGA. The CDR3 has 13 residues. CDR3 sequence (DNA): TGTGCCAGCAGCTACGTTGACTGGGATACGCAGTATTTT. Translation gives CASSYVDWDTQYF. The full variable domain, its missing parts supplied by reference TRBV7-3 and TRBJ2-3, is GAGVSQTPSNKVTEKGKYVELRCDPISGHTALYWYRQSLGQGPEFLIYFQGTGAADDSGLPNDRFFAVRPEGSVSTLKIQRTERGDSAVYLCASSYVDWDTQYFGPGTRLTVL.

The chain is built from TRBV28 and TRBJ2-7; D possibly matches TRBD1 or TRBD2 (5 bases each). CDR3 length: 14 residues. V lost 6 bases, J lost 6 bases, and 18 bases lay in between. In germline, CDR1 is MDHEN, CDR2 SYDVKM. The CDR3, as DNA: TGTGCCAGCAGCGGGGCACAGTCCAATGGCGAGCAGTACGTC. Its translation is CASSGAQSNGEQYV.

This chain connects TRBV20-1 to TRBJ2-1; D perhaps matches TRBD2 (7 bases). Germline-derived CDR1 and CDR2 are DFQATT and SNEGSKA (reference sequence). The CDR3 totals 12 residues. The V end was cut by 5 bases, the J end by 10 bases, with 15 bases between. The CDR3 loop reads CSAGGALREQFF. CDR3 nucleotide sequence: TGCAGTGCTGGGGGGGCCCTGCGGGAGCAGTTCTTC.

The chain recombines TRBV20-1 with TRBJ2-7; D possibly corresponds to TRBD2 (6 bases). Germline CDR1 DFQATT, CDR2 SNEGSKA (reference sequence). Trimming removed 1 base at V and 0 bases at J, with 10 bases between. The CDR3 consists of 14 residues. The CDR3 reads CSARGDGSSYEQYF. The CDR3 DNA reads as TGCAGTGCTAGAGGAGACGGGAGCTCCTACGAGCAGTACTTC.

Only a few counts were recorded for this clonotype. V is TRBV14 and J is TRBJ1-1; 9 bases map to TRBD1. The CDR3 consists of 16 residues. CDR1 and CDR2 from the germline V gene are SGHDN and FVKESK. V shed 8 bases, J shed 0 bases, and the junction held 10 bases outside the gene matches. DNA for the CDR3: TGTGCCAGCCCCGGGACAGGGCCATCGGTGAACACTGAAGCTTTCTTT. It is translated as CASPGTGPSVNTEAFF.

The V call is TRBV7-3, the J call TRBJ2-3, with unresolved D. Germline lookup yields CDR1 SGHTA and CDR2 FQGTGA. V was shortened by 5 bases and J by 5 bases, with 8 bases between the two germline ends. This CDR3 is 12 amino acids long. The CDR3, as DNA: TGTGCCAGCAGCCCTAATCTAGATACGCAGTATTTT. Translation gives CASSPNLDTQYF. The full variable domain, in which reference TRBV7-3 and TRBJ2-3 provide the parts outside the CDR3, is GAGVSQTPSNKVTEKGKYVELRCDPISGHTALYWYRQSLGQGPEFLIYFQGTGAADDSGLPNDRFFAVRPEGSVSTLKIQRTERGDSAVYLCASSPNLDTQYFGPGTRLTVL.

This clonotype was found a few times. It may be a read error: a sequence one base away is much more abundant. The chain joins TRBV6-5 to TRBJ2-1; 9 nucleotides agree with TRBD1. V trimming: 4 bases; J trimming: 7 bases; junction bases outside the gene matches: 5. Per the germline V gene, CDR1 is MNHEY and CDR2 is SVGAGI. This CDR3 has 14 amino acids. In DNA, the CDR3 is TGTGCCAGCAGTTTCCGGACAGGGGCGAATGAGCAGTTCTTC. It specifies CASSFRTGANEQFF.

The chain combines TRBV14 with TRBJ2-3; D not certain. Germline V gene data show CDR1 as SGHDN and CDR2 as FVKESK. This CDR3 is 13 amino acids long. With 4 bases removed from V and 5 bases from J, the gap between germline ends came to 10 bases. CDR3 DNA sequence: TGTGCCAGCAGCCGGATGACTGGAGATACGCAGTATTTT. Amino acid sequence: CASSRMTGDTQYF.

This clonotype has more than one count but fewer than ten. The J gene is TRBJ2-3, the V gene TRBV5-1; 13 positions agree with TRBD2. The CDR3 sequence is 17 residues long. V lost 7 bases, J lost 2 bases, and 10 bases stayed unmatched. Germline CDR1 reads SGHRS; CDR2 reads YFSETQ. The CDR3 sequence: CASRPRTSGGVTDTQYF. The CDR3 DNA is TGCGCCAGCCGTCCTCGGACTAGCGGGGGAGTCACAGATACGCAGTATTTT.

V gene TRBV7-9 combines with J gene TRBJ2-1; D tentatively fits TRBD1 or TRBD2 (5 bases each). Trimming stripped 0 bases from V and 15 bases from J, with 21 bases between. The CDR3 runs 15 residues. Germline V gene lookup returns CDR1 SEHNR and CDR2 FQNEAQ (reference sequence). The CDR3 DNA reads TGTGCCAGCAGCTTAGCGCTGGGACCATTCGGTTCGTCGTTCTTC. Protein: CASSLALGPFGSSFF.

This clonotype turned up a few times. The chain recombines TRBV20-1 with TRBJ2-7; the D is unclear. The CDR3 has 16 amino acids. V lost 6 bases, J lost 2 bases, and 23 bases lay in between. Germline V gene lookup returns CDR1 DFQATT and CDR2 SNEGSKA (reference sequence). The chain's CDR3 is CSAFRADHSSAYEQYV. CDR3 DNA: TGCAGTGCCTTTCGGGCGGACCATAGTTCGGCCTACGAGCAGTACGTC.

This clonotype has ten or more counts. The V call is TRBV5-1, the J call TRBJ2-7; D may be TRBD1 (7 bases). The germline V gene encodes CDR1 SGHRS and CDR2 YFSETQ. The V gene lost 4 bases and the J gene lost 5 bases, with 16 bases spanning the gap. CDR3 size: 14 residues. This CDR3 reads CASSAQGGVNEQYF. DNA of the CDR3: TGCGCCAGCAGCGCGCAGGGGGGTGTCAACGAGCAGTACTTC.

This clonotype has ten or more counts. The V call is TRBV7-3, the J call TRBJ2-2, with a weak D call TRBD2 (6 bases). Deletions cut 3 bases from V and 7 bases from J, with 15 bases between. The CDR3 is 15 amino acids. Per germline, CDR1 SGHTA and CDR2 FQGTGA. The CDR3 loop is CASSLAGPQGGELFF. Written as DNA, the CDR3 is TGTGCCAGCAGCTTGGCGGGACCCCAGGGCGGGGAGCTGTTTTTT. The whole variable domain, filled in from reference TRBV7-3 and TRBJ2-2, reads GAGVSQTPSNKVTEKGKYVELRCDPISGHTALYWYRQSLGQGPEFLIYFQGTGAADDSGLPNDRFFAVRPEGSVSTLKIQRTERGDSAVYLCASSLAGPQGGELFFGEGSRLTVL.

The rearrangement joins TRBV6-5 to TRBJ1-2; D gene ambiguous. The germline gives CDR1 MNHEY, CDR2 SVGAGI. This CDR3 is 14 amino acids long. V lost 7 bases to trimming and J lost 8 bases, with 20 bases between them. This chain's CDR3 is CASTVGGPGAGYTF. CDR3 sequence (DNA): TGTGCCAGCACCGTAGGCGGGCCCGGTGCCGGCTACACCTTC.